These 10 T cell receptor beta chains were all obtained from the same sample, sequenced in a study of blood T cell repertoires in COVID-19. Data came from immunoSEQ multiplex PCR; TCRdb stores just in-frame clones and leaves some out. The sample contains a few hundred thousand clones, about 83% of which appear only once. The sequenced material came from peripheral blood. The receptor source for this set is a woman in her forties or fifties with acute or convalescent COVID-19.

This rearrangement joins TRBV19 to TRBJ1-1; TRBD1 matches at 8 bases. Germline trimming cut 6 bases from V and 4 bases from J; bases unmatched to any gene: 7. The CDR3 sequence is 14 residues long. Germline V gene lookup returns CDR1 LNHDA and CDR2 SQIVND (reference sequence). The CDR3 sequence: CASRLGQGGTEAFF. The CDR3 DNA reads TGTGCCAGTAGACTAGGACAGGGAGGCACTGAAGCTTTCTTT.

Regarding this clone: This CDR3 is also generated by other DNA sequences in the sample. This chain connects TRBV5-1 to TRBJ1-3; 7 bases are a match to TRBD1. CDR3 length: 15 amino acids. V lost 2 bases to trimming and J lost 1 base; unmatched junction nucleotides: 3. Per germline, CDR1 SGHRS and CDR2 YFSETQ. The CDR3 region has the DNA TGCGCCAGCAGCTTAGAGACAGGGTCTGGAAACACCATATATTTT. It specifies CASSLETGSGNTIYF. Filled out from reference TRBV5-1 and TRBJ1-3, the complete variable domain reads KAGVTQTPRYLIKTRGQQVTLSCSPISGHRSVSWYQQTPGQGLQFLFEYFSETQRNKGNFPGRFSGRQFSNSRSEMNVSTLELGDSALYLCASSLETGSGNTIYFGEGSWLTVV.

The chain employs TRBV12-5 and TRBJ1-1; TRBD1 is a possible D gene (6 bases). The length of the CDR3 is 13 residues. CDR1 LGHNT and CDR2 FRNRAP come from the germline V gene. Trimming removed 5 bases from V and 1 base from J, with 8 bases in between. The CDR3 spells CASGPTGNTEAFF. CDR3 bases: TGTGCTAGTGGTCCGACAGGGAACACTGAAGCTTTCTTT. Complete variable domain (other parts from reference TRBV12-5 and TRBJ1-1): DARVTQTPRHKVTEMGQEVTMRCQPILGHNTVFWYRQTMMQGLELLAYFRNRAPLDDSGMPKDRFSAEMPDATLATLKIQPSEPRDSAVYFCASGPTGNTEAFFGQGTRLTVV.

The chain joins TRBV5-5 to TRBJ2-5; 7 bases map to TRBD1. Germline CDR1 SGHKS, CDR2 YYEKEE (reference sequence). The trim removed 4 bases at V and 5 bases at J, leaving 8 bases unmatched. The CDR3 contains 14 residues. CDR3 sequence (DNA): TGTGCCAGCAGCCCACCGACAGGGCAGGAGACCCAGTACTTC. Protein sequence: CASSPPTGQETQYF.

The table lists this clone with a count of one. This chain connects TRBV27 to TRBJ1-4; possible D gene TRBD1, 5 bases. The length of the CDR3 is 15 residues. V was trimmed by 3 bases and J by 5 bases, leaving 13 bases between them. Germline V gene data show CDR1 as MNHEY and CDR2 as SMNVEV (reference sequence). CDR3 DNA sequence: TGTGCCAGCAGTTTCACCGACAGACGGAATGAAAAACTGTTTTTT. Its translation is CASSFTDRRNEKLFF.

The rearrangement joins TRBV20-1 to TRBJ2-5; 7 positions match TRBD2. The V gene's germline CDR1 is DFQATT and CDR2 SNEGSKA (reference sequence). The CDR3 is 14 amino acids. Losses at the gene ends were 3 bases for V and 4 bases for J; bases not matched to a gene: 8. CDR3 DNA: TGCAGTGCTAGTGCGGGGAGGGCAGGAGAGACCCAGTACTTC. It yields the protein CSASAGRAGETQYF.

The chain recombines TRBV15 with TRBJ1-2; D might be TRBD1 (6 bases). The V end lost 2 bases, the J end lost 7 bases, and 17 bases lay between the germline ends. The CDR3 spans 15 residues. The V gene's germline CDR1 is LNHNV and CDR2 YYDKDF (reference sequence). The CDR3 coding sequence is TGTGCCACCAGCAGACCTCGAGGGGGAAGGGGTGGCTACACCTTC. It yields the protein CATSRPRGGRGGYTF. The full variable domain, rest sourced from reference TRBV15 and TRBJ1-2, is DAMVIQNPRYQVTQFGKPVTLSCSQTLNHNVMYWYQQKSSQAPKLLFHYYDKDFNNEADTPDNFQSRRPNTSFCFLDIRSPGLGDTAMYLCATSRPRGGRGGYTFGSGTRLTVV.

This chain connects TRBV5-1 to TRBJ1-1; the D is unclear. The V end lost 7 bases, the J end lost 4 bases, and 8 bases lay between the germline ends. Per germline, CDR1 SGHRS and CDR2 YFSETQ. The CDR3 contains 11 residues. As DNA, the CDR3 is TGCGCCAGCTCACTTCGCACTGAAGCTTTCTTT. It encodes CASSLRTEAFF.

The J gene is TRBJ2-1, the V gene TRBV18; 7 nucleotides line up with TRBD1. Germline CDR1 and CDR2: KGHSH and LQKENI. The ends lost 3 bases at V and 4 bases at J; junction bases unmatched: 9. The CDR3 is made up of 16 amino acids. CDR3 loop: CASSPAGTDPYNEQFF. CDR3 in DNA: TGTGCCAGCTCACCCGCCGGGACAGATCCATACAATGAGCAGTTCTTC.

The CDR3 DNA follows: TGTGCCAGCACCACCAGCGGGGGTAGCACAGATACGCAGTATTTT. This codes for CASTTSGGSTDTQYF. V gene TRBV7-9 combines with J gene TRBJ2-3, with 8 bases lining up with TRBD2. V trimming: 7 bases; J trimming: 0 bases; junction bases outside the gene matches: 6. The CDR3 extends over 15 amino acids. Germline CDR1 reads SEHNR; CDR2 reads FQNEAQ (reference sequence).